A single sample is the source of the 5 T cell receptor beta chains below, sequenced in a study of shared clonotypes between healthy human individuals (TCRdb year 2020). The library was built by means of the immunoSEQ multiplex PCR assay. TCRdb stores this immuneACCESS table with in-frame sequences only. Part of the clones is absent; in the studies checked, under half of the shortfall reflects unresolved V genes, and no reason is known for the rest. This sample gives more than 150,000 clones in total; over 50% of them show up just once. Jointly, the top ten make up 8% to 13% of the sample. Sequencing used memory CD4+ T cells sorted from blood. The label giving this sample's cell subset or site can be read as: CD45RA-negative fraction. These receptors all come from a man in his thirties or forties in good health.

This chain joins TRBV25-1 and TRBJ2-1; 8 bases agree with TRBD2. V was pared by 4 bases and J by 6 bases, with 8 bases of the junction left unmatched. The CDR3 spans 15 residues. Germline assignment: CDR1 MGHDK and CDR2 SYGVNS. CDR3 loop: CASSVGLAGPNEQFF. The CDR3 nucleotides read TGTGCCAGCAGTGTCGGCCTAGCGGGCCCCAATGAGCAGTTCTTC.

This clone was found many times. The chain employs TRBV7-6 and TRBJ1-5, with D perhaps TRBD1 (5 bases). Germline CDR1 reads SGHVS; CDR2 reads FNYEAQ. The CDR3 sequence is 13 residues long. V was shortened by 6 bases and J by 5 bases, with 11 bases between the two germline ends. The CDR3: CASSFRADQPQHF. The CDR3 DNA reads TGTGCCAGCAGTTTCAGGGCGGATCAGCCCCAGCATTTT.

The chain joins TRBV6-4 to TRBJ2-1; TRBD2 matches 7 bases. CDR1 is MRHNA, CDR2 SNTAGT, per germline. Trimming cost V 2 bases and J 6 bases; bases outside gene matches: 4. The CDR3 length is 14 residues. CDR3 bases: TGTGCCAGCAGTGACCTGTCTAGCGGCAATGAGCAGTTCTTC. Amino acids: CASSDLSSGNEQFF.

In this sample, this clone turned up a few times. The chain joins TRBV5-1 to TRBJ1-2; TRBD1 agrees at 9 bases. V dropped 4 bases and J dropped 5; count of bases not matched to a gene: 3. Germline values: CDR1 SGHRS, CDR2 YFSETQ. This CDR3 is 13 amino acids long. CDR3 sequence (DNA): TGCGCCAGCAGCGAGGGACAGGGTTATGGCTACACCTTC. This codes for CASSEGQGYGYTF.

This clone has a handful of counts. The genes are TRBV4-2 and TRBJ1-3; D is ambiguous. The CDR3 is 15 residues long. Trimming left V 0 bases short and J 2 bases short, with 8 bases between. CDR1 and CDR2 from the germline V gene are LGHNA and YNFKEQ. The CDR3 nucleotides are TGTGCCAGCAGCCAAGATTTGGTCGCTGGAAACACCATATATTTT. Amino acids: CASSQDLVAGNTIYF.